The 28 T cell receptor beta chains reported below all come from one sample, sequenced in a study of T cells in localized non-small cell lung cancer. Sequencing used immunoSEQ multiplex PCR; TCRdb keeps in-frame clones, though not all of them. The repertoire holds 21,000 or so clones, with approximately 85% as singletons. The input for sequencing was peripheral blood mononuclear cells, taken before any cancer treatment. These receptors originate from a male donor aged 60 or over with stage II lung adenocarcinoma.

This clone was picked up a small number of times. The CDR3 reads CSVEASRGYGYTF. The CDR3 nucleotides read TGCAGCGTTGAAGCCTCCAGGGGCTATGGCTACACCTTC. The J gene is TRBJ1-2, the V gene TRBV29-1, with D perhaps TRBD1 (6 bases). Germline loops: CDR1 SQVTM, CDR2 ANQGSEA. The CDR3 runs to 13 residues. V shed 1 base and J shed 4 bases, with 10 bases lying between them.

The rearrangement uses TRBV14 and TRBJ2-5; D tentatively reads TRBD1 or TRBD2 (5 bases each). Germline-derived CDR1 and CDR2 are SGHDN and FVKESK. With 1 base removed from V and 5 bases from J, the gap between germline ends came to 5 bases. CDR3 length equals 12 residues. The CDR3 nucleotides read TGTGCCAGCAGCCAAGGGGGGGAGACCCAGTACTTC. Its protein is CASSQGGETQYF.

Regarding this clone: The junction shows a germline mismatch at one end, possibly a read error. The chain uses TRBV7-7 and TRBJ2-1; 12 bases are shared with TRBD2. Germline-derived CDR1 and CDR2 are SSHAT and FNYEAQ (reference sequence). CDR3 length: 16 residues. CDR3 DNA: TGTGCTAGCAGCCCTCGGACTAGCGGGAATCTCAATGAGCAGTTCTTC. As protein: CASSPRTSGNLNEQFF.

The chain links TRBV7-9 to TRBJ2-1, with a weak D call TRBD1 (6 bases). This CDR3 comprises 12 residues. Germline CDR1 SEHNR, CDR2 FQNEAQ (reference sequence). V was clipped by 5 bases and J by 8 bases, with 10 bases between them. The DNA for the CDR3 is TGTGCCAGCAGCCCACAGGGATATGAGCAGTTCTTC. Residues: CASSPQGYEQFF.

The chain is built from TRBV9 and TRBJ2-3; a possible D gene is TRBD1 (5 bases). With 5 bases removed from V and 5 bases from J, the gap between germline ends came to 9 bases. The length of the CDR3 is 12 residues. From germline, CDR1 is SGDLS and CDR2 YYNGEE. This CDR3 reads CASSTGQDTQYF. DNA for the CDR3: TGTGCCAGCAGTACAGGACAAGATACGCAGTATTTT. Full variable domain (outside the CDR3, taken from reference TRBV9 and TRBJ2-3): DSGVTQTPKHLITATGQRVTLRCSPRSGDLSVYWYQQSLDQGLQFLIQYYNGEERAKGNILERFSAQQFPDLHSELNLSSLELGDSALYFCASSTGQDTQYFGPGTRLTVL.

As concerns this clone: Germline and junction disagree at one end, which may indicate a read error. The CDR3 DNA is TGTGCCAGCAGTAAGCAGGCAACGAATGAAAAACTGTTTTTT. Protein: CASSKQATNEKLFF. The chain carries TRBV28 and TRBJ1-4, with D unclear. Germline lookup yields CDR1 MDHEN and CDR2 SYDVKM. The CDR3 runs to 14 residues.

There are a few counts of this clone. This chain connects TRBV7-8 to TRBJ2-7, with TRBD2 identical over 10 bases. Germline trimming cut 5 bases from V and 3 bases from J; bases unmatched to any gene: 7. CDR3 size: 15 residues. Germline loops: CDR1 SGHVS, CDR2 FQNEAQ. The CDR3 loop is CASSPLAGVNYEQYF. DNA for the CDR3: TGTGCCAGCAGCCCGCTAGCGGGAGTCAACTACGAGCAGTACTTC.

This chain joins TRBV15 and TRBJ2-1, with D tentatively TRBD1 (5 bases). The CDR3 loop spans 17 amino acids. Germline V lookup: CDR1 LNHNV, CDR2 YYDKDF (reference sequence). Trimming cost V 3 bases and J 7 bases, with 22 bases left between them. This CDR3 reads CATSRVRAGLGANEQFF. In DNA form, the CDR3 reads TGTGCCACCAGCAGGGTTCGGGCAGGGCTAGGCGCGAATGAGCAGTTCTTC.

The chain couples TRBV2 to TRBJ2-3; D is unresolved. The germline V gene has CDR1 SNHLY and CDR2 FYNNEI. The CDR3 has 14 residues. V lost 7 bases, J lost 5 bases, and 16 bases lay in between. The CDR3: CASILTMGGDTQYF. CDR3 bases: TGTGCCAGCATCCTCACGATGGGTGGAGATACGCAGTATTTT.

The CDR3: CASSVGGTNEQFF. CDR3 nucleotides: TGTGCCAGCAGCGTAGGAGGAACTAATGAGCAGTTCTTC. This sequence joins TRBV9 and TRBJ2-1; the D is unclear. The germline V gene has CDR1 SGDLS and CDR2 YYNGEE. The CDR3 has 13 amino acids. Trimming stripped 0 bases from V and 7 bases from J, with 8 bases between. Full variable domain (missing parts from reference TRBV9 and TRBJ2-1): DSGVTQTPKHLITATGQRVTLRCSPRSGDLSVYWYQQSLDQGLQFLIQYYNGEERAKGNILERFSAQQFPDLHSELNLSSLELGDSALYFCASSVGGTNEQFFGPGTRLTVL.

This clone was seen only a few times. The CDR3 coding sequence is TGTGCCAGCAGCTTGGGACCGCGGATTGAAGCTTTCTTT. Its translation is CASSLGPRIEAFF. The V call is TRBV5-4, the J call TRBJ1-1; D unresolved. Deletions cut 0 bases from V and 7 bases from J, with 10 bases between. Germline CDR1 SGHNT, CDR2 YYREEE (reference sequence). The CDR3 loop spans 13 amino acids.

The genes are TRBV2 and TRBJ2-2, with unresolved D. V lost 6 bases to trimming and J lost 3 bases, with 8 bases between them. There are 13 residues in the CDR3. CDR1 and CDR2 (germline): SNHLY, FYNNEI. Written as DNA, the CDR3 is TGTGCCAGCAGCTTTGGATACACCGGGGAGCTGTTTTTT. This sequence encodes CASSFGYTGELFF. The whole variable domain, filled in from reference TRBV2 and TRBJ2-2, reads EPEVTQTPSHQVTQMGQEVILRCVPISNHLYFYWYRQILGQKVEFLVSFYNNEISEKSEIFDDQFSVERPDGSNFTLKIRSTKLEDSAMYFCASSFGYTGELFFGEGSRLTVL.

In DNA form, the CDR3 reads TGTGCCAGCAGCCCGGGTGGGTCTGGAAACACCATATATTTT. Translated, it gives CASSPGGSGNTIYF. The chain couples TRBV5-4 to TRBJ1-3; D unclear. The CDR3 runs to 14 residues. V gave up 4 bases and J gave up 1 base, with 9 bases separating them. Looked up from germline, CDR1 is SGHNT and CDR2 is YYREEE (reference sequence).

The gene calls are TRBV20-1 and TRBJ2-1; D not certain. The CDR3 has 10 residues. V lost 5 bases, J lost 5 bases, and 4 bases lay in between. Germline V gives CDR1 DFQATT, CDR2 SNEGSKA (reference sequence). CDR3 amino acids: CSAGNNEQFF. CDR3 sequence (DNA): TGCAGTGCTGGAAACAATGAGCAGTTCTTC.

The V and J genes are TRBV2 and TRBJ2-2; D not resolved. Germline V lookup: CDR1 SNHLY, CDR2 FYNNEI. This CDR3 spans 13 amino acids. The V and J ends lost 4 bases and 0 bases respectively, with 3 bases between them. The CDR3, as DNA: TGTGCCAGCAGTGGAGCGAACACCGGGGAGCTGTTTTTT. Translation gives CASSGANTGELFF.

The rearrangement uses TRBV7-2 and TRBJ2-5; 7 bases align to TRBD2. V was clipped by 2 bases and J by 3 bases; unmatched bases: 6. This CDR3 has 15 residues. The germline V gene encodes CDR1 SGHTA and CDR2 FQGNSA. The DNA for the CDR3 is TGTGCCAGCAGCTTATTGGGGCTAGCGGAAGAGACCCAGTACTTC. Its protein product is CASSLLGLAEETQYF.

This chain joins TRBV11-2 and TRBJ1-3; 7 nucleotides match TRBD1. From germline, CDR1 is SGHAT and CDR2 FQNNGV. The CDR3 is 15 residues long. Trimming took 5 bases from V and 4 from J; bases not matched to a gene: 8. CDR3 nucleotide sequence: TGTGCCAGCAGCCTGCGACAGGGTGCGGGAAACACCATATATTTT. It is translated as CASSLRQGAGNTIYF.

CDR3 bases: TGTGCCAGCAGCCATAGTCGGGTCTACGAGCAGTACTTC. Protein: CASSHSRVYEQYF. The V gene is TRBV13, the J gene TRBJ2-7; D remains unclear. There are 13 residues in the CDR3. The V end lost 5 bases, the J end lost 3 bases, and 11 bases lay between the germline ends. CDR1 is PRHDT and CDR2 is FYEKMQ in the germline V gene (reference sequence).

The V gene is TRBV6-5, the J gene TRBJ2-1; tentatively, D is TRBD2 (5 bases). Between the trimmed V and J ends, which lost 7 bases and 3 bases, there was a span of 13 bases. The CDR3 is made up of 14 amino acids. Per germline, CDR1 MNHEY and CDR2 SVGAGI. The CDR3 DNA reads TGTGCCAGCACTCCCCCGGGGAGCTACAATGAGCAGTTCTTC. Translating it yields CASTPPGSYNEQFF.

This clone was counted a single time. The V call is TRBV19, the J call TRBJ2-3; 10 positions agree with TRBD2. There are 18 residues in the CDR3. Trimming removed 6 bases from V and 4 bases from J; junction bases left unmatched: 16. Germline V gene sequence: CDR1 LNHDA, CDR2 SQIVND (reference sequence). The CDR3 nucleotides are TGTGCCAGTAGAGACAGTTTTTGGGCTAGCGGGAGTGCAGATACGCAGTATTTT. This sequence encodes CASRDSFWASGSADTQYF. The full variable domain, rest sourced from reference TRBV19 and TRBJ2-3, is DGGITQSPKYLFRKEGQNVTLSCEQNLNHDAMYWYRQDPGQGLRLIYYSQIVNDFQKGDIAEGYSVSREKKESFPLTVTSAQKNPTAFYLCASRDSFWASGSADTQYFGPGTRLTVL.

The CDR3 nucleotides read TGTGCCAGCAGTTTACCAGGTGGGCAGACCTACGAGCAGTACTTC. Its protein is CASSLPGGQTYEQYF. J is TRBJ2-7 and V is TRBV28; D is unclear. The length of the CDR3 is 15 residues. V dropped 2 bases and J dropped 2 bases, with 13 bases sitting between them. CDR1 is MDHEN, CDR2 SYDVKM, per germline.

Of note for this clone: A junction end diverges from the germline sequence, so it may reflect a read error. This CDR3 is also generated by other DNA sequences in the sample. The chain links TRBV7-3 to TRBJ2-7, with D possibly being TRBD2 (5 bases). Germline assignment: CDR1 SGHTA and CDR2 FQGTGA. There are 13 residues in the CDR3. The CDR3: CASSLSWRSEQYF. In nucleotides, the CDR3 is TGCGCCAGCAGCTTGTCGTGGAGGAGCGAGCAGTACTTC.

This clone was observed a single time. The rearrangement links TRBV7-9 to TRBJ2-3; D remains unclear. The CDR3 sequence is 12 residues long. The V gene's germline CDR1 is SEHNR and CDR2 FQNEAQ (reference sequence). Trimming shortened V by 8 bases and J by 3 bases, and 9 bases separated the two germline ends. CDR3 nucleotide sequence: TGTGCCAGCCGACCCGGAACAGATACGCAGTATTTT. Translating it yields CASRPGTDTQYF.

V and J are TRBV27 and TRBJ1-5; D perhaps matches TRBD1 (6 bases). CDR1 is MNHEY, CDR2 SMNVEV, per germline (reference sequence). The CDR3 sequence is 14 residues long. Trimming removed 3 bases at V and 5 bases at J, with 11 bases between. The CDR3 DNA is TGTGCCAGCAGTTTCGACAGGATACATCAGCCCCAGCATTTT. Translated, it gives CASSFDRIHQPQHF.

The chain carries TRBV6-4 and TRBJ1-2, with D perhaps matching TRBD1 (6 bases). V lost 2 bases, J lost 8 bases, and 9 bases lay in between. Germline V gives CDR1 MRHNA, CDR2 SNTAGT. The CDR3 contains 12 residues. DNA of the CDR3: TGTGCCAGCAGTGACCAAGGGACAGGCTACACCTTC. The encoded protein is CASSDQGTGYTF.

V and J are TRBV6-4 and TRBJ2-2; 12 bases are shared with TRBD2. This CDR3 has 16 amino acids. Germline CDR1 reads MRHNA; CDR2 reads SNTAGT. V was pared by 6 bases and J by 1 base, with 3 bases of the junction left unmatched. DNA for the CDR3: TGTGCCAGCAGCCTGACTAGCGGGAGGAACACCGGGGAGCTGTTTTTT. It translates to CASSLTSGRNTGELFF.

The gene calls are TRBV27 and TRBJ2-1; perhaps TRBD2 as D (6 bases). V was shortened by 6 bases and J by 4 bases, with 7 bases between the two germline ends. From germline, CDR1 is MNHEY and CDR2 SMNVEV (reference sequence). CDR3 size: 12 residues. CDR3: CASRRGYNEQFF. Here the CDR3 DNA reads TGTGCCAGCAGACGGGGGTACAATGAGCAGTTCTTC.

This sequence joins TRBV5-1 and TRBJ1-4; 7 bases map to TRBD1. There are 15 residues in the CDR3. The germline gives CDR1 SGHRS, CDR2 YFSETQ. J was trimmed by 3 bases and V by 2 bases; bases with no gene match: 4. CDR3 amino acids: CASSLGGRSNEKLFF. DNA of the CDR3: TGCGCCAGCAGCTTAGGGGGCAGGTCTAATGAAAAACTGTTTTTT. Full variable domain (outside the CDR3, taken from reference TRBV5-1 and TRBJ1-4): KAGVTQTPRYLIKTRGQQVTLSCSPISGHRSVSWYQQTPGQGLQFLFEYFSETQRNKGNFPGRFSGRQFSNSRSEMNVSTLELGDSALYLCASSLGGRSNEKLFFGSGTQLSVL.